This entry lists 9 T cell receptor beta chains sequenced from one sample in a study of OX40 agonist ivuxolimab in advanced cancers. Only in-frame clones appear in the TCRdb table, and some are missing; sequencing was by immunoSEQ multiplex PCR. The table includes about 80,000 clones, approximately 84% detected once. This specimen consisted of CD4+ or CD8+ T cells sorted from blood, obtained in a trial of the OX40 agonist ivuxolimab. The receptor set was obtained from an adult with an advanced solid tumor such as melanoma, head and neck, liver or kidney cancer.

CDR3 nucleotides: TGTGCCAGCAGCTTAGAATACGAGCAGTACTTC. Translated, it gives CASSLEYEQYF. This chain connects TRBV7-9 to TRBJ2-7; D not resolved. Trimming pared 1 base from V and 4 bases from J, leaving 2 bases between. Germline CDR1 reads SEHNR; CDR2 reads FQNEAQ (reference sequence). CDR3 length: 11 amino acids.

The V and J genes are TRBV7-2 and TRBJ2-1; 7 bases align to TRBD1. The CDR3 runs 17 residues. Germline-derived CDR1 and CDR2 are SGHTA and FQGNSA. V lost 5 bases, J lost 5 bases, and 15 bases stayed unmatched. The DNA for the CDR3 is TGTGCCAGCAGCCTACCCTGGGACAGAGCCGGACACAATGAGCAGTTCTTC. This gives the protein CASSLPWDRAGHNEQFF.

The chain uses TRBV15 and TRBJ2-3; D gene uncertain. Trimming pared 0 bases from V and 5 bases from J, leaving 15 bases between. Germline V lookup: CDR1 LNHNV, CDR2 YYDKDF (reference sequence). The CDR3 is 16 amino acids. CDR3 in amino acids: CATSRDPGPAGDTQYF. Here the CDR3 DNA reads TGTGCCACCAGCAGAGATCCGGGCCCGGCCGGAGATACGCAGTATTTT.

The V and J genes are TRBV15 and TRBJ2-3; D is unclear. From germline, CDR1 is LNHNV and CDR2 YYDKDF (reference sequence). The CDR3 contains 14 residues. Trimming removed 3 bases from V and 3 bases from J, with 10 bases in between. This chain's CDR3 is CATSSPRRTDTQYF. As DNA, the CDR3 is TGTGCCACCAGCAGTCCCCGACGGACAGATACGCAGTATTTT.

This sequence joins TRBV18 and TRBJ2-5; D not certain. Germline CDR1 is KGHSH and CDR2 is LQKENI. Trimming pared 3 bases from V and 1 base from J, leaving 6 bases between. The CDR3 is made up of 13 amino acids. CDR3 DNA sequence: TGTGCCAGCTCACCGAACGGCCAAGAGACCCAGTACTTC. It translates to CASSPNGQETQYF.

The genes are TRBV6-5 and TRBJ2-3; D uncertain. Germline CDR1 is MNHEY and CDR2 is SVGAGI. The ends were cut back, 0 bases at V and 2 bases at J, with 9 bases in the middle. The CDR3 loop spans 15 amino acids. This CDR3 reads CASSYSGHPTDTQYF. CDR3 nucleotides: TGTGCCAGCAGTTACTCGGGCCACCCCACAGATACGCAGTATTTT.

The chain has TRBV4-1 and TRBJ1-6; unclear D gene. The germline V gene has CDR1 MGHRA and CDR2 YSYEKL. The length of the CDR3 is 13 residues. Trimming took off 4 bases at V and 6 bases at J, with 7 bases between the two ends. The CDR3 sequence: CASSLEGNSPLHF. Here the CDR3 DNA reads TGCGCCAGCAGCCTCGAGGGTAATTCACCCCTCCACTTT.

V and J are TRBV12-5 and TRBJ1-1; TRBD1 agrees at 8 bases. The CDR3 is 13 residues long. V was clipped by 6 bases and J by 5 bases; unmatched bases: 5. Germline-derived CDR1 and CDR2 are LGHNT and FRNRAP. The DNA for the CDR3 is TGTGCTAGTGGGGGACAGGACGTGACTGAAGCTTTCTTT. Translating it yields CASGGQDVTEAFF.

CDR3 nucleotides: TGTGCCAGCTCACCTGCTTTAGGGGATTATGGCTACACCTTC. Its protein product is CASSPALGDYGYTF. V gene TRBV18 combines with J gene TRBJ1-2; TRBD1 might be the D (5 bases). The length of the CDR3 is 14 residues. Germline V gene sequence: CDR1 KGHSH, CDR2 LQKENI. The germline V and J ends were trimmed by 3 bases and 5 bases, with 13 bases remaining between them.